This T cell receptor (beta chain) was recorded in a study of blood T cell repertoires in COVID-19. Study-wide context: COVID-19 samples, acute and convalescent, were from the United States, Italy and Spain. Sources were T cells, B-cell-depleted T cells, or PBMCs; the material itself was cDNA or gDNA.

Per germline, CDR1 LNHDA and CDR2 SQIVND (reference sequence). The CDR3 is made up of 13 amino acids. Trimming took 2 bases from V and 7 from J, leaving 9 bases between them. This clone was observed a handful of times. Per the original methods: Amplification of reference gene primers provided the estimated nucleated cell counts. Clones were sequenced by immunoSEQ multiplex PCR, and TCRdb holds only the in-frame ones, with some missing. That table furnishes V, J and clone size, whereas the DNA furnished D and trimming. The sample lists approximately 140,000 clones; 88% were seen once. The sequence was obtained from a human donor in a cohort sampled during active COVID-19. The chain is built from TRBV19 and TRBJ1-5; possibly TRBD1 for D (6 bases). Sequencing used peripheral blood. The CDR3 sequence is CASSIRGNQPQHF. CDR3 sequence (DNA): TGTGCCAGTAGTATAAGGGGGAACCAGCCCCAGCATTTT.